This is a list of T cell receptor beta chains from one sample in a study of blood T cell repertoires in COVID-19. Produced via immunoSEQ multiplex PCR; TCRdb's table is partial and in-frame only. The table records 150,000 to 200,000 clones, 81% of them present only once. The material sequenced was peripheral blood. These receptor sequences come from a man between 60 and 75 years old with active or convalescent COVID-19. Each CDR3 is given with its conserved first and last residue. Each record gives: D gene, V gene, CDR3 protein. D genes are given only for firm matches.

>TRBD2|TRBV3-1/TRBV3-2
CASSQDPAGVSDTQYF
>NA|TRBV18
CASSPPFGGNTEAFF
>TRBD1|TRBV27
CASRNRGTSYEQYF
>TRBD1|TRBV5-4
CASSLGGQGLNTEAFF
>NA|TRBV29-1
CSAVTPGDTQYF
>TRBD2|TRBV6-6
CASNIPGLGKENIQYF
>TRBD2|TRBV5-4
CASRRAGTSGTRSDTQYF
>TRBD1|TRBV7-9
CASSSISPGGRNEQYF
>TRBD1|TRBV7-2
CASSTLQGAHQPQHF
>NA|TRBV5-1
CASSLGALRVDTQYF
>TRBD1|TRBV5-5
CASSGGQGAEKLFF